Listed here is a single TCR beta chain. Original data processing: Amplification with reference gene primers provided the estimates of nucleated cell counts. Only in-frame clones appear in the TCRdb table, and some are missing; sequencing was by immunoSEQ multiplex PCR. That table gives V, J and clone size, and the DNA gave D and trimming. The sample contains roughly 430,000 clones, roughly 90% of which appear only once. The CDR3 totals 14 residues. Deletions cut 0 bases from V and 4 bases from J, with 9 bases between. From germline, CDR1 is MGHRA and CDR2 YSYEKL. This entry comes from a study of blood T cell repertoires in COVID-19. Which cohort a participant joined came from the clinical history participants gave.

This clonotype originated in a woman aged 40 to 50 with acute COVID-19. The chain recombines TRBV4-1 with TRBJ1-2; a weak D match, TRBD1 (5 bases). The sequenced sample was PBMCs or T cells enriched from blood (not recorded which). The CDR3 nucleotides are TGCGCCAGCAGCCAAGAGTCAGGGATCTATGGCTACACCTTC. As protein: CASSQESGIYGYTF.